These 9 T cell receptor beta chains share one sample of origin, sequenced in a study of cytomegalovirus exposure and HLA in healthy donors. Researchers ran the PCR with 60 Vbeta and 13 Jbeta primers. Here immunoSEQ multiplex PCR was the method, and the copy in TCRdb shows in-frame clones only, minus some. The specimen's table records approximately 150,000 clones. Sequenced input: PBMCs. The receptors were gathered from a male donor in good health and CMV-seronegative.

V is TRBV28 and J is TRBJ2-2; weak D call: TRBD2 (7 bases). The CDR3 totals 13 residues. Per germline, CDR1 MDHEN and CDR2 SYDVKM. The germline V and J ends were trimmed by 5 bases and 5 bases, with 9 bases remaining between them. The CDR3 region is CASSEGGTGELFF. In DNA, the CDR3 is TGTGCCAGCAGTGAGGGGGGGACCGGGGAGCTGTTTTTT.

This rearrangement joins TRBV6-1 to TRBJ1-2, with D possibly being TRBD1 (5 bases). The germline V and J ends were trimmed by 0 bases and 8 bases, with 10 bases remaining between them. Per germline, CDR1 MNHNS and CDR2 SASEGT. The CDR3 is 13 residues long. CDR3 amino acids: CASSEARVSGYTF. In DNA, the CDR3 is TGTGCCAGCAGTGAAGCCAGGGTTTCGGGCTACACCTTC.

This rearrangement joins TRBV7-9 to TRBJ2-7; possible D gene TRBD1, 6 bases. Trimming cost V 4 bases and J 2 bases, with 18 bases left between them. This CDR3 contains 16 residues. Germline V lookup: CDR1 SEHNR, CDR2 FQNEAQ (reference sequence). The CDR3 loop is CASSSQTSGATYEQYF. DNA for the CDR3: TGTGCCAGCAGCTCCCAAACTTCAGGGGCGACCTACGAGCAGTACTTC.

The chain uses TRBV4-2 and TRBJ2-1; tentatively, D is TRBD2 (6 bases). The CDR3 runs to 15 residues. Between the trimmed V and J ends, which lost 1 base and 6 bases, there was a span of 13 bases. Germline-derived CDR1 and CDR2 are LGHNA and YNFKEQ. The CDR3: CASSQASGLSNEQFF. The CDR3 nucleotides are TGTGCCAGCAGCCAAGCAAGCGGACTAAGCAATGAGCAGTTCTTC.

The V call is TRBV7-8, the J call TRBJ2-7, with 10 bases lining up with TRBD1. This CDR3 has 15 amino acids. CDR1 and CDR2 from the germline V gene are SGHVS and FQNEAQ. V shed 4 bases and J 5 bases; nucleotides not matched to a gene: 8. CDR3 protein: CASSSTGTGVDEQYF. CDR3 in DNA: TGTGCCAGCAGCTCCACCGGGACAGGGGTAGACGAGCAGTACTTC. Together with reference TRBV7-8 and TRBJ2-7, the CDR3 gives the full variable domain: GAGVSQSPRYKVAKRGQDVALRCDPISGHVSLFWYQQALGQGPEFLTYFQNEAQLDKSGLPSDRFFAERPEGSVSTLKIQRTQQEDSAVYLCASSSTGTGVDEQYFGPGTRLTVT.

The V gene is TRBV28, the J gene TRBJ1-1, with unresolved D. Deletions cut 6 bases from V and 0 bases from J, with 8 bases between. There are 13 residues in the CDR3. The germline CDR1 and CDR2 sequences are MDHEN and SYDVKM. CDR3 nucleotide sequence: TGTGCCAGCAGGTACAGCATGAACACTGAAGCTTTCTTT. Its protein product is CASRYSMNTEAFF.

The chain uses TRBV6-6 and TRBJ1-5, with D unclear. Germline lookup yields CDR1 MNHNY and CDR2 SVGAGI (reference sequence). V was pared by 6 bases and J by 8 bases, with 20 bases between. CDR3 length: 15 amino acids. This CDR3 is CASSPYFRGGEPQHF. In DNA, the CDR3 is TGTGCCAGCAGCCCGTACTTCCGGGGTGGGGAGCCCCAGCATTTT.

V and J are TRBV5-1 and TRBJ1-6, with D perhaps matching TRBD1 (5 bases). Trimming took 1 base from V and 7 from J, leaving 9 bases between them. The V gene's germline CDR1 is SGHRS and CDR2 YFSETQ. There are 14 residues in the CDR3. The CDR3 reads CASSLSQGNSPLHF. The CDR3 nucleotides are TGCGCCAGCAGCTTGTCGCAGGGAAATTCACCCCTCCACTTT. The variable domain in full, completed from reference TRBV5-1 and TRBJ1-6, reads KAGVTQTPRYLIKTRGQQVTLSCSPISGHRSVSWYQQTPGQGLQFLFEYFSETQRNKGNFPGRFSGRQFSNSRSEMNVSTLELGDSALYLCASSLSQGNSPLHFGNGTRLTVT.

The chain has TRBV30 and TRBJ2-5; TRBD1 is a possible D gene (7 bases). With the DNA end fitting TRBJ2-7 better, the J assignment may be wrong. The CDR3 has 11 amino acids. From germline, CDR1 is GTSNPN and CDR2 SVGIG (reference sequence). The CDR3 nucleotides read TGTGCCTGGAGTCAGGGGGGCGAGCAGTACTTC. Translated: CAWSQGGEQYF.